This T cell receptor (beta chain) was found in a study of CD8 T cells in ankylosing spondylitis. Findings of the study overall: A TCR beta motif made of several highly homologous variants seemed typical of ankylosing spondylitis blood.

Libraries for TCR beta were made by quantitative 5'-RACE with molecular barcodes. TCRdb re-called the 5' RACE reads with MiXCR, one entry per CDR3 protein. The repertoire includes just over 350,000 distinct CDR3 sequences, 20% to 25% of them detected once, and less than 15% sits in the top ten. Germline V gene sequence: CDR1 MNHEY, CDR2 SVGAGI. This CDR3 is built from 16 residues. The V and J ends lost 6 bases and 2 bases respectively, with 18 bases between them. This clonotype was counted once. Its specificity is not known. This clonotype was sampled from a male donor with ankylosing spondylitis or in good health (not recorded which). The J gene is TRBJ2-3, the V gene TRBV6-5; D unclear. The sequenced sample was blood, either unsorted or a sorted T cell fraction (not recorded which). CDR3 nucleotide sequence: TGTGCCAGCAGGTCCGGCCTTTTGGAGAACACAGATACGCAGTATTTT. As protein: CASRSGLLENTDTQYF.